Shown below are 12 T cell receptor beta chains from a single sample sequenced in a study of CD4 T cells in relation to SARS-CoV-2 and coronaviruses. The table came from immunoSEQ multiplex PCR; TCRdb's copy has only in-frame clones and leaves some out. The table lists tens of thousands of clones, around 89% of them singletons. The sample was memory CD4+ T cells from PBMCs. Every receptor here comes from an adult with COVID-19.

The chain uses TRBV15 and TRBJ2-7, with D hard to call. The CDR3 covers 16 residues. Germline CDR1 is LNHNV and CDR2 is YYDKDF (reference sequence). V lost 0 bases and J lost 2, with 14 bases in between. The CDR3 DNA follows: TGTGCCACCAGCAGAGAGAGGTCCGGGTTGACCTACGAGCAGTACTTC. It is translated as CATSRERSGLTYEQYF.

V usage is TRBV19 and J usage is TRBJ2-1; TRBD2 agrees at 9 bases. The V segment lost 7 bases and the J segment 4 bases; nucleotides outside the gene matches: 8. Germline V CDR1 and CDR2: LNHDA, SQIVND (reference sequence). The CDR3 extends over 15 amino acids. CDR3: CASTGAGGIYNEQFF. The CDR3 DNA sequence: TGTGCCAGTACCGGGGCGGGGGGGATTTACAATGAGCAGTTCTTC.

The chain joins TRBV6-5 to TRBJ2-7, with 7 bases matching TRBD1. The CDR3 is 14 residues long. J gave up 4 bases and V 0 bases, and 3 bases lay outside the gene matches. CDR1 and CDR2 (germline): MNHEY, SVGAGI. CDR3 amino acids: CASSYSGQVYEQYF. Here the CDR3 DNA reads TGTGCCAGCAGTTACTCAGGACAGGTTTACGAGCAGTACTTC.

The chain has TRBV7-9 and TRBJ2-7; a weak D match, TRBD1 (6 bases). The CDR3 spans 14 residues. The V gene's germline CDR1 is SEHNR and CDR2 FQNEAQ (reference sequence). Trimming stripped 1 base from V and 2 bases from J, with 9 bases between. The CDR3 protein is CASSLGTVPYEQYF. The CDR3 DNA follows: TGTGCCAGCAGCTTAGGGACAGTGCCCTACGAGCAGTACTTC.

The chain has TRBV7-3 and TRBJ1-2, with D perhaps matching TRBD1 (5 bases). Trimming removed 0 bases at V and 8 bases at J, with 25 bases between. Germline CDR1 is SGHTA and CDR2 is FQGTGA. CDR3 length: 18 residues. Written as DNA, the CDR3 is TGTGCCAGCAGCTTAACTGGAACCCGCCAGGGTATAGTTAAAGGCTACACCTTC. Translating it yields CASSLTGTRQGIVKGYTF.

This clone was detected once. J is TRBJ1-3 and V is TRBV20-1, with a weak D call TRBD1 (6 bases). The CDR3 runs to 14 residues. The V end was cut by 3 bases, the J end by 4 bases, with 13 bases between. The germline V gene has CDR1 DFQATT and CDR2 SNEGSKA (reference sequence). CDR3 region: CSASMAGAGNTIYF. Here the CDR3 DNA reads TGCAGTGCTAGTATGGCAGGGGCAGGAAACACCATATATTTT.

This clone was detected a few times. This chain joins TRBV7-9 and TRBJ1-2; no definite D call. V lost 1 base to trimming and J lost 8 bases, with 11 bases between them. Germline lookup yields CDR1 SEHNR and CDR2 FQNEAQ (reference sequence). The CDR3 runs to 13 residues. This CDR3 reads CASSLGDSLGYTF. CDR3 nucleotides: TGTGCCAGCAGCTTAGGTGATTCCTTAGGCTACACCTTC. The variable domain in full, completed from reference TRBV7-9 and TRBJ1-2, reads DTGVSQNPRHKITKRGQNVTFRCDPISEHNRLYWYRQTLGQGPEFLTYFQNEAQLEKSRLLSDRFSAERPKGSFSTLEIQRTEQGDSAMYLCASSLGDSLGYTFGSGTRLTVV.

J is TRBJ1-1 and V is TRBV19; D is uncertain. The CDR3 totals 14 residues. Germline assignment: CDR1 LNHDA and CDR2 SQIVND (reference sequence). V shed 5 bases and J shed 0 bases, with 10 bases lying between them. The CDR3 bases are TGTGCCAGTAGTTCGAGGGCGCTGAACACTGAAGCTTTCTTT. This sequence encodes CASSSRALNTEAFF. The variable domain in full, completed from reference TRBV19 and TRBJ1-1, reads DGGITQSPKYLFRKEGQNVTLSCEQNLNHDAMYWYRQDPGQGLRLIYYSQIVNDFQKGDIAEGYSVSREKKESFPLTVTSAQKNPTAFYLCASSSRALNTEAFFGQGTRLTVV.

The chain employs TRBV5-8 and TRBJ2-2, with TRBD1 as a possible D gene (5 bases). The germline gives CDR1 SGHTS, CDR2 YDEGEE. V lost 4 bases to trimming and J lost 4 bases, with 14 bases between them. The CDR3 extends over 15 amino acids. The CDR3 bases are TGTGCCAGCAGCCCCGGACACGGATTCACCGGGGAGCTGTTTTTT. Its translation is CASSPGHGFTGELFF.

The CDR3 here is CASQRRSSYNEQFF. In DNA form, the CDR3 reads TGTGCCAGCCAAAGGAGGAGCTCCTACAATGAGCAGTTCTTC. The chain is built from TRBV5-4 and TRBJ2-1, with D possibly being TRBD2 (5 bases). In germline, CDR1 is SGHNT, CDR2 YYREEE (reference sequence). This CDR3 is 14 amino acids long. With 7 bases removed from V and 0 bases from J, the gap between germline ends came to 11 bases.

This chain links TRBV9 with TRBJ1-1; no reliable D call. V was trimmed by 4 bases and J by 2 bases, leaving 12 bases between them. This CDR3 region has 14 residues. Per the germline V gene, CDR1 is SGDLS and CDR2 is YYNGEE. Here the CDR3 DNA reads TGTGCCAGCAGCCTAGTCACACCTAACACTGAAGCTTTCTTT. Translation gives CASSLVTPNTEAFF.

This sequence joins TRBV11-3 and TRBJ2-7; a weak D match, TRBD2 (5 bases). There are 13 residues in the CDR3. Germline assignment: CDR1 SGHNT and CDR2 YENEEA. V lost 7 bases, J lost 5 bases, and 15 bases lay in between. CDR3 sequence: CASTFKAADEQYF. CDR3 coding DNA: TGTGCCAGCACCTTCAAAGCGGCGGACGAGCAGTACTTC.